The subject of this entry is one TCR beta chain. Libraries were prepared by immunoSEQ multiplex PCR; TCRdb keeps only in-frame clonotypes and omits some of them. The data show fewer than 30,000 clones, with around nine tenths seen just once and 9.4% held by the top ten. This record comes from a study of T cell changes during pregnancy in multiple sclerosis. The CDR3 has 13 amino acids. Trimming removed 9 bases from V and 0 bases from J, with 8 bases in between. Germline loops: CDR1 SNHLY, CDR2 FYNNEI. V usage is TRBV2 and J usage is TRBJ2-2, with D possibly TRBD1 on 6 matching bases. This receptor was identified in a female donor in good health, enrolled as a control in a pregnancy study. Material: CD8+ T cells from peripheral blood mononuclear cells, obtained in the third trimester of pregnancy. The CDR3 nucleotides are TGTGCCAGTCGGACAGCGAACACCGGGGAGCTGTTTTTT. This encodes CASRTANTGELFF.